These 4 T cell receptor beta chains came from one sample sequenced in a study of T cells in Graves' hyperthyroidism and ophthalmopathy. RNA transcripts served as the template for amplifying TCR beta CDR3 regions. First-round RT-PCR of the TCR CDR3 relied on the HTBI primer set. MiXCR was run by TCRdb on the multiplex PCR reads, yielding one entry per CDR3 protein. The sample holds about 700,000 distinct CDR3 sequences, around 15% seen once. The sequenced sample was blood. These receptors were collected from a woman younger than 35 with Graves' hyperthyroidism.

This clonotype occurred many times. This chain links TRBV2 with TRBJ2-1, with D perhaps matching TRBD2 (5 bases). V lost 6 bases and J lost 3, with 9 bases in between. Germline V lookup: CDR1 SNHLY, CDR2 FYNNEI. The CDR3 extends over 13 amino acids. The CDR3 DNA sequence: TGTGCCAGCAGGTTCCGGGACTACAATGAGCAGTTCTTC. It is translated as CASRFRDYNEQFF. Supplemented by reference TRBV2 and TRBJ2-1, the full variable domain reads EPEVTQTPSHQVTQMGQEVILRCVPISNHLYFYWYRQILGQKVEFLVSFYNNEISEKSEIFDDQFSVERPDGSNFTLKIRSTKLEDSAMYFCASRFRDYNEQFFGPGTRLTVL.

This clonotype was detected a few times. The gene calls are TRBV7-3 and TRBJ1-5; TRBD1 matches at 7 bases. This CDR3 spans 16 amino acids. V dropped 5 bases and J dropped 4; count of bases not matched to a gene: 11. The V gene's germline CDR1 is SGHTA and CDR2 FQGTGA. CDR3 residues: CASSHTHYRGNQPQHF. CDR3 DNA: TGTGCCAGCAGCCACACACACTACAGGGGAAATCAGCCCCAGCATTTT.

The V and J genes are TRBV4-1 and TRBJ2-3; D is unclear. V was shortened by 1 base and J by 4 bases, with 12 bases between the two germline ends. The germline gives CDR1 MGHRA, CDR2 YSYEKL. This CDR3 region has 15 residues. CDR3 protein: CASSQGTDPADTQYF. Written as DNA, the CDR3 is TGCGCCAGCAGCCAAGGGACGGACCCAGCAGATACGCAGTATTTT.

CDR3 nucleotides: TGTGCCAGCAGTTTATGGGGAACGGGGCCCACAGATACGCAGTATTTT. Amino acids: CASSLWGTGPTDTQYF. The chain combines TRBV12-3 or TRBV12-4 with TRBJ2-3; D is tentatively TRBD1 or TRBD2 (5 bases each). Trimming removed 2 bases at V and 2 bases at J, with 14 bases between. The CDR3 covers 16 residues.